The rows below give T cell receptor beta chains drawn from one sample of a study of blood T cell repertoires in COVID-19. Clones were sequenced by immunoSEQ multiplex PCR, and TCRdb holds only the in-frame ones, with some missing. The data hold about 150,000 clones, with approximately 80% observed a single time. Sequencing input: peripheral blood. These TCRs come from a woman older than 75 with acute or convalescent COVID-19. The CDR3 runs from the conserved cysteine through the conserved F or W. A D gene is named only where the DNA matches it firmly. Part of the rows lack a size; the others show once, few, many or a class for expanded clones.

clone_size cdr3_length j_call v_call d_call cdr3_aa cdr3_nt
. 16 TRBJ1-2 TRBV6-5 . CASSYSYYGGLSGYTF TGTGCCAGCAGTTACTCGTATTATGGGGGCCTGAGTGGCTACACCTTC
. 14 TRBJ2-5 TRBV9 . CASSVAWGTETQYF TGTGCCAGCAGCGTAGCTTGGGGCACCGAGACCCAGTACTTC
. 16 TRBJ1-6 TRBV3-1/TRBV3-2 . CASSQGSPAGGRPLHF TGTGCCAGCAGCCAAGGTTCTCCCGCGGGGGGCAGACCCCTCCACTTT
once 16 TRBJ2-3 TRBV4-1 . CASSHPPGSSTDTQYF TGCGCCAGCAGCCACCCGCCAGGATCTAGCACAGATACGCAGTATTTT
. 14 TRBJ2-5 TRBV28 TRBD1 CASRPGTAQETQYF TGTGCCAGCAGACCCGGGACAGCACAAGAGACCCAGTACTTC
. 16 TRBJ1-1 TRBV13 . CASSLGGEWGEVEAFF TGTGCCAGCAGCTTAGGAGGCGAGTGGGGGGAGGTTGAAGCTTTCTTT
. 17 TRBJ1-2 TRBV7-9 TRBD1 CASSLGQGPSSNYGYTF TGTGCCAGCAGCTTAGGACAGGGGCCATCATCTAACTATGGCTACACCTTC
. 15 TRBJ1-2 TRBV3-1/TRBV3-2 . CASSQEGQGWGGYTF TGTGCCAGCAGCCAAGAAGGTCAGGGGTGGGGTGGCTACACCTTC
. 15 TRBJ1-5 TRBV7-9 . CASSFSGGGGQPQHF TGTGCCAGCAGCTTTTCCGGGGGGGGCGGTCAGCCCCAGCATTTT
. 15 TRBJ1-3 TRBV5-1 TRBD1 CASSLDRGHGNTIYF TGCGCCAGCAGCTTAGACAGGGGGCACGGAAACACCATATATTTT
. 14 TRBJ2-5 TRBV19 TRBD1 CASSKTGLPETQYF TGTGCCAGTAGCAAGACAGGGTTGCCAGAGACCCAGTACTTC
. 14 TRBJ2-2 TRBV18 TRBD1 CASSPNRGTGELFF TGTGCCAGCTCACCGAACAGGGGTACCGGGGAGCTGTTTTTT
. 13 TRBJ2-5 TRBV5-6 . CASSHDRLQTQYF TGTGCCAGCAGCCATGACAGGCTACAGACCCAGTACTTC
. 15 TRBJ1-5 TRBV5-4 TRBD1 CASSLGQGDNQPQHF TGTGCCAGCAGCTTGGGGCAGGGGGACAATCAGCCCCAGCATTTT
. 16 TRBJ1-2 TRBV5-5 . CASSLRGPDINYGYTF TGTGCCAGCAGCTTGAGGGGTCCCGACATTAACTATGGCTACACCTTC
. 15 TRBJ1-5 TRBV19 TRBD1 CASTDRQGGNQPQHF TGTGCCAGCACGGATCGACAGGGAGGCAATCAGCCCCAGCATTTT
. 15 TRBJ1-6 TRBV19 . CASSVTREGRSPLHF TGTGCCAGTAGTGTAACCAGGGAAGGTCGATCACCCCTCCACTTT
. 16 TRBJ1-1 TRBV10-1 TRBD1 CASSEQVGQGGHEAFF TGCGCCAGCAGTGAGCAAGTGGGACAGGGAGGACACGAAGCTTTCTTT
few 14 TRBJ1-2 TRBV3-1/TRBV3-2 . CASSPVRGVDGYTF TGTGCCAGCAGCCCCGTGCGGGGAGTAGATGGCTACACCTTC
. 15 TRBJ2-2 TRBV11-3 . CASSQWTANTGELFF TGTGCCAGCAGCCAATGGACAGCAAACACCGGGGAGCTGTTTTTT
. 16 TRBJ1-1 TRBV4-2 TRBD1 CASSHSLGQSNTEAFF TGTGCCAGCAGCCATTCGTTGGGACAGTCGAACACTGAAGCTTTCTTT
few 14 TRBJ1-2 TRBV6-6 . CASSYGQGLDGYTF TGTGCCAGCAGTTACGGTCAGGGGCTCGATGGCTACACCTTC
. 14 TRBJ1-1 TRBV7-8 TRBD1 CASRPGGRNTEAFF TGTGCCAGCAGACCAGGGGGACGGAACACTGAAGCTTTCTTT
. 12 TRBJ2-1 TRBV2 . CASRADYSEQFF TGTGCCAGCAGGGCAGACTACAGTGAGCAGTTCTTC
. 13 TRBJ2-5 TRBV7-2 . CASSFPTLETQYF TGTGCCAGCAGCTTCCCGACATTGGAGACCCAGTACTTC
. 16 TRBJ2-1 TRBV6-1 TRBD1 CASSVLTGTANNEQFF TGTGCCAGCAGTGTCCTCACCGGGACAGCCAACAATGAGCAGTTCTTC
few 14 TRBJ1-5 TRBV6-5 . CASSYKGGNQPQHF TGTGCCAGCAGTTACAAGGGAGGCAATCAGCCCCAGCATTTT
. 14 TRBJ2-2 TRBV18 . CASSPGQDTGELFF TGTGCCAGCTCACCAGGGCAGGACACCGGGGAGCTGTTTTTT
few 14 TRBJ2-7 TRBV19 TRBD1 CASSADRAVNEQYF TGTGCCAGTAGCGCCGACAGGGCGGTCAACGAGCAGTACTTC